This T cell receptor beta chain was identified during a study of T cell responses to AZD1222 COVID-19 vaccine. Notes on the study in general: Compared with day 0, the breadth and depth of the Spike-specific TCR repertoire rose significantly after two doses of AZD1222. Targets within unmutated variant regions were reportedly found for nearly half of spike-specific TCRs.

A remark on this clone: Its specificity is unknown.

The CDR3 spans 16 residues. The germline CDR1 and CDR2 sequences are SGHVS and FNYEAQ. Trimming pared 5 bases from V and 2 bases from J, leaving 16 bases between. The method was immunoSEQ multiplex PCR; TCRdb's version includes in-frame clones alone and lacks a portion of them. The sample comprises under 150,000 clones, roughly 93% of which are singletons, and 5% to 6.5% rests with the top ten. The sequencing here drew on peripheral blood, taken on day 0 of AZD1222 vaccination. The chain is built from TRBV7-6 and TRBJ1-3, with D uncertain. The source is an adult in good health. CDR3 region: CASSPSRILTGNTIYF. The CDR3 region has the DNA TGTGCCAGCAGCCCAAGCCGGATCTTAACTGGAAACACCATATATTTT.